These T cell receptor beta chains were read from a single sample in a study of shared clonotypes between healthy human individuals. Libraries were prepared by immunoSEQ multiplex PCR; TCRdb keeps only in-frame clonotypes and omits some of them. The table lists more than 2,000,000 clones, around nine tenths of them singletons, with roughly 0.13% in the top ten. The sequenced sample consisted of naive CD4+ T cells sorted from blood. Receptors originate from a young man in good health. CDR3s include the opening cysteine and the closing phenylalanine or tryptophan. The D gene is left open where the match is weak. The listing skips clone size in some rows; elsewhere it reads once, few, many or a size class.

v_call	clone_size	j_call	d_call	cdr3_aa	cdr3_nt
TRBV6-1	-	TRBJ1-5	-	CAAGSVPHQPQHF	TGTGCCGCGGGTTCGGTCCCCCATCAGCCCCAGCATTTT
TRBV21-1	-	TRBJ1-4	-	CASSKSWEIFNEKLFF	TGTGCCAGCAGCAAATCGTGGGAGATCTTTAATGAAAAACTGTTTTTT
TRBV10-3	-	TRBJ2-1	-	CAVESERAYNEQFF	TGTGCCGTCGAAAGCGAGCGGGCCTACAATGAGCAGTTCTTC
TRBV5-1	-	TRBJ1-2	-	CASSLGGGSRGADYGYTF	TGCGCCAGCAGCTTGGGGGGCGGTTCCAGGGGAGCTGACTATGGCTACACCTTC
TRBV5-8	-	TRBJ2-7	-	CASATILHEQYF	TGTGCCAGCGCTACTATACTCCACGAGCAGTACTTC
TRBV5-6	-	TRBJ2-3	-	CASSVVGSTDTQYF	TGTGCCAGCAGCGTCGTAGGGTCCACAGATACGCAGTATTTT
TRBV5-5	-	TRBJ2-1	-	CASSAKGVPYNEQFF	TGTGCCAGCAGCGCTAAGGGGGTCCCCTACAATGAGCAGTTCTTC
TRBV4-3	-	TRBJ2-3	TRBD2	CASSQDSGGGDTQYF	TGCGCCAGCAGCCAGGATAGCGGGGGGGGAGATACGCAGTATTTT
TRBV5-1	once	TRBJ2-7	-	CASSLGQSYEQYF	TGCGCCAGCAGCTTGGGTCAGAGCTACGAGCAGTACTTC
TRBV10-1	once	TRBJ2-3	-	CASSERGSVITDTQYF	TGCGCCAGCAGTGAACGCGGTAGCGTTATCACAGATACGCAGTATTTT
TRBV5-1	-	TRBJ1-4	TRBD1	CASSLDRGPTNEKLFF	TGCGCCAGCAGCCTGGACAGGGGCCCTACTAATGAAAAACTGTTTTTT
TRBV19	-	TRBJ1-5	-	CASTEGVGNQPQHF	TGTGCCAGTACGGAGGGGGTAGGGAATCAGCCCCAGCATTTT
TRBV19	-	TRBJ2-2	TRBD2	CASSTSGTSGTGELFF	TGTGCCAGTAGCACCTCCGGGACTAGCGGCACCGGGGAGCTGTTTTTT
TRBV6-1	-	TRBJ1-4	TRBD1	CASSEGQPTVGKLFF	TGTGCCAGCAGTGAGGGACAGCCTACAGTGGGGAAACTGTTTTTT
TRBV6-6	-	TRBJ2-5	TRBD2	CASDLAGEKTQYF	TGTGCCAGCGACCTAGCGGGAGAAAAGACCCAGTACTTC
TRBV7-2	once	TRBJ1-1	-	CASSLQSGIWNTEAFF	TGTGCCAGCAGCTTACAGAGTGGCATATGGAACACTGAAGCTTTCTTT
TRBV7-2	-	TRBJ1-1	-	CASSRGGAEAFF	TGTGCCAGCAGCCGGGGGGGAGCTGAAGCTTTCTTT
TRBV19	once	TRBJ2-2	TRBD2	CASRIVGTSRTGELFF	TGTGCCAGTAGAATCGTGGGGACTAGCCGGACCGGGGAGCTGTTTTTT
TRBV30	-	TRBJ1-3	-	CAWRDQSGNTIYF	TGTGCCTGGAGGGATCAGTCCGGAAACACCATATATTTT
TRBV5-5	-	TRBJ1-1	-	CASSLSLGLFAAFF	TGTGCCAGCAGCCTCAGTCTGGGATTGTTCGCAGCTTTCTTT
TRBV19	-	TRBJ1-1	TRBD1	CASSGRDRGVNTEAFF	TGTGCCAGTAGTGGCCGGGACAGGGGTGTGAACACTGAAGCTTTCTTT
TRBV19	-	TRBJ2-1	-	CARIARSYNEQFF	TGTGCCAGGATAGCGCGGTCCTACAATGAGCAGTTCTTC
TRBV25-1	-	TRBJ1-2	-	CASSELGAGNYGYTF	TGTGCCAGCAGTGAATTGGGTGCAGGGAACTATGGCTACACCTTC
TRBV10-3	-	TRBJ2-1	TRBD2	CATAGTSGTYEQFF	TGTGCCACTGCAGGGACTAGCGGGACATATGAGCAGTTCTTC
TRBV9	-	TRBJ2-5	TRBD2	CASSVAPAGVQETQYF	TGTGCCAGCAGCGTAGCTCCAGCGGGGGTACAAGAGACCCAGTACTTC
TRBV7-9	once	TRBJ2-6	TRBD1	CASSSRSRGLGANVLTF	TGTGCCAGCAGCTCGCGGTCCAGGGGGCTAGGGGCCAACGTCCTGACTTTC
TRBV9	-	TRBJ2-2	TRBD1	CASSVATGGGTGELFF	TGTGCCAGCAGCGTAGCTACAGGGGGCGGAACCGGGGAGCTGTTTTTT
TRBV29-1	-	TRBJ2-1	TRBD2	CSVDLAGANEQFF	TGCAGCGTAGATCTAGCGGGAGCCAATGAGCAGTTCTTC
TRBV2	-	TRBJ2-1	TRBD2	CASKREYEQFF	TGTGCCAGCAAGCGGGAATATGAGCAGTTCTTC
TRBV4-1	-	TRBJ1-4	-	CASSQDWVGTNEKLFF	TGCGCCAGCAGCCAAGATTGGGTTGGAACTAATGAAAAACTGTTTTTT
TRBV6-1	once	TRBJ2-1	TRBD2	CASSEGLAGTRSSYNEQFF	TGTGCCAGCAGTGAAGGACTAGCGGGGACAAGGAGCTCCTACAATGAGCAGTTCTTC
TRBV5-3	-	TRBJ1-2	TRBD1	CARSRTGGTYGYTF	TGTGCCAGAAGCCGGACAGGGGGCACCTATGGCTACACCTTC
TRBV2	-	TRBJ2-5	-	CASNRYPMRETQYF	TGTGCCAGCAATCGGTATCCGATGAGGGAGACCCAGTACTTC
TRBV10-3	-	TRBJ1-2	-	CAISDGRETYGYTF	TGTGCCATCAGTGATGGAAGGGAGACCTATGGCTACACCTTC
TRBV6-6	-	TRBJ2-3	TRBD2	CASSRTSGNTDTQYF	TGTGCCAGCAGTAGAACTAGCGGAAACACAGATACGCAGTATTTT
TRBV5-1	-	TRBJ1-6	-	CASSLESDNSPLHF	TGCGCCAGCAGCTTGGAGTCAGATAATTCACCCCTCCACTTT
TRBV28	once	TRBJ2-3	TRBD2	CASSFPLALSTDTQYF	TGTGCCAGCAGTTTCCCACTAGCGCTTAGCACAGATACGCAGTATTTT
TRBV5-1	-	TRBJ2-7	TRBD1	CASSLGTGTYSEQYF	TGCGCCAGCAGCTTGGGGACAGGGACTTACAGCGAGCAGTACTTC
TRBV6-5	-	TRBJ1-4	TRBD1	CASRRDRGGNEKLFF	TGTGCCAGCAGAAGGGACAGGGGGGGCAATGAAAAACTGTTTTTT
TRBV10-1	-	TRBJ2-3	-	CASSLRPVGDTQYF	TGCGCCAGCAGCCTAAGACCGGTAGGAGATACGCAGTATTTT